This record concerns one TCR beta chain sequence. Its target is not known. Construction of the TCRbeta library involved unique molecular identifiers. MiXCR, run by TCRdb on the PCR reads, gives a single entry per CDR3 protein. The sample records about 610,000 distinct CDR3 sequences, more than 20% being singletons. This sample was included in a study of T-cell reconstitution after alpha-beta-depleted transplantation in children. Findings and caveats of the study: Reports say that about two months after transplant, the alpha-beta T cells came out of several hundred graft clones that had expanded. The origin of high day-60 TCRbeta diversity in some patients lay in surviving recipient T cells and thymic progenitors. From newly produced T cells came most of the T-cell counts and diversity one year after transplant.

The trim removed 1 base at V and 2 bases at J, leaving 7 bases unmatched. The CDR3 is made up of 17 amino acids. Germline CDR1 MNHEY, CDR2 SVGAGI. The receptor was isolated from a boy under two years old with Wiskott-Aldrich syndrome, due to receive a stem cell transplant. The source was PBMCs, collected before TCRalphabeta/CD19-depleted stem cell transplant. The rearrangement joins TRBV6-5 to TRBJ2-3, with 9 bases identical to TRBD2. DNA of the CDR3: TGTGCCAGCAGTTACTTTCCTAGCGGGACTGACACAGATACGCAGTATTTT. Protein product: CASSYFPSGTDTDTQYF.